The rows below give T cell receptor beta chains drawn from one sample of a study of CD8 T cells in ankylosing spondylitis. From the 5' RACE reads, TCRdb called clonotypes with MiXCR, one entry per CDR3 protein. The sample lists under 200,000 distinct CDR3 sequences, roughly 10% occurring once. The sequencing sample was made of blood, either unsorted or a sorted T cell fraction (not recorded which). All receptors come from a female donor with ankylosing spondylitis or in good health (not recorded which). CDR3s include the opening cysteine and the closing phenylalanine or tryptophan. Fields, in order: CDR3 length, V gene, D gene, J gene, clone size, CDR3 DNA, CDR3 protein. D genes are given only for firm matches. Only some rows state a clone size, as once, few, many or a class for expanded clones.

15	TRBV7-6	TRBD2	TRBJ2-7	-	TGTGCCAGCAGCTCGGGGACTAAGATTACCTACGAGCAGTACTTC	CASSSGTKITYEQYF
16	TRBV7-7	TRBD2	TRBJ2-7	-	TGTGCTAGCAGCCCCAACGGGGCTAGCGGGGACTACGAGCAGTACTTC	CASSPNGASGDYEQYF
13	TRBV30	-	TRBJ2-3	-	TGTGCCTGGCTGGGGACCAACACAGATACGCAGTATTTT	CAWLGTNTDTQYF
12	TRBV12-3/TRBV12-4	-	TRBJ2-1	-	TGTGCCAGCACCTCAACAGGCAATGAGCAGTTCTTC	CASTSTGNEQFF
14	TRBV9	-	TRBJ1-4	many	TGTGCCAGCAGCGTAGGTGGCAGGGATGAAAAACTGTTTTTT	CASSVGGRDEKLFF
16	TRBV24-1	TRBD1	TRBJ2-1	-	TGTGCCACCAGTGATTCCGGACAGGGTGCCTACAATGAGCAGTTCTTC	CATSDSGQGAYNEQFF
18	TRBV7-3	-	TRBJ1-1	-	TGTGCCAGCAGCTTAAAAGAGGGGGGGGTCCTCATGAACACTGAAGCTTTCTTT	CASSLKEGGVLMNTEAFF
14	TRBV7-9	-	TRBJ2-1	few	TGTGCCAGCATCCTAGGGGAATTATACAATGAGCAGTTCTTC	CASILGELYNEQFF
12	TRBV18	TRBD1	TRBJ1-1	few	TGTGCCAGCTCACCCGGGACAGTAGAAGCTTTCTTT	CASSPGTVEAFF
15	TRBV5-1	-	TRBJ2-1	few	TGCGCCAGCAGCTTGGCAGGACTACCTTACAATGAGCAGTTCTTC	CASSLAGLPYNEQFF
15	TRBV27	TRBD2	TRBJ2-1	few	TGTGCCAGCAGTTCCGGGACTAGCGGGAGTAAAGAGCAGTTCTTC	CASSSGTSGSKEQFF
13	TRBV12-3/TRBV12-4	TRBD1	TRBJ1-2	few	TGTGCCAGCAGCCAGCGGACAGGTAATGGCTACACCTTC	CASSQRTGNGYTF
15	TRBV12-3/TRBV12-4	TRBD1	TRBJ1-5	few	TGTGCCAGCAGTGATACAGGGGCGAAAAATCAGCCCCAGCATTTT	CASSDTGAKNQPQHF
14	TRBV24-1	-	TRBJ2-1	-	TGTGCCACCAGTGACCCTGACGGACTCAATGAGCAGTTCTTC	CATSDPDGLNEQFF
15	TRBV3-1	-	TRBJ2-3	few	TGTGCCAGCAGCCAAGTGTTACGCTCCACAGATACGCAGTATTTT	CASSQVLRSTDTQYF
16	TRBV27	-	TRBJ2-1	-	TGTGCCAGCAGTTTATCAGCCGGTCTCTCCTACAATGAGCAGTTCTTC	CASSLSAGLSYNEQFF
15	TRBV15	-	TRBJ2-7	-	TGTGCCACCAGCCTTCGTTCTCAGGGCTCGCACGAGCAGTACTTC	CATSLRSQGSHEQYF
13	TRBV19	-	TRBJ1-2	many	TGTGCCAGTAGTTTTGCAGGGATCCGCGGCTACACCTTC	CASSFAGIRGYTF
15	TRBV24-1	-	TRBJ2-3	many	TGTGCCACCAGTGCCCCGGGGCGGTCCACAGATACGCAGTATTTT	CATSAPGRSTDTQYF
14	TRBV11-2	-	TRBJ2-1	many	TGTGCCAGCAGCTACACGAGCTCCTACAATGAGCAGTTCTTC	CASSYTSSYNEQFF
13	TRBV12-3/TRBV12-4	-	TRBJ2-2	-	TGTGCCAGCAGCCGGGCAGACACCGGGGAGCTGTTTTTT	CASSRADTGELFF
15	TRBV15	-	TRBJ1-5	many	TGTGCCACCAGCAGAGGCAGGGCCGCAGTTCAGCCCCAGCATTTT	CATSRGRAAVQPQHF
15	TRBV9	-	TRBJ2-1	-	TGTGCCAGCAGCGTAGGGGGAGGCCCCTACAATGAGCAGTTCTTC	CASSVGGGPYNEQFF
15	TRBV7-3	-	TRBJ2-5	-	TGTGCCAGCAGCCCGGGACTCCTCGGTGGGGAGACCCAGTACTTC	CASSPGLLGGETQYF
15	TRBV6-5	-	TRBJ2-7	-	TGTGCCAGCAGTTACTCGTCCAGCGAAGTCTACGAGCAGTACTTC	CASSYSSSEVYEQYF